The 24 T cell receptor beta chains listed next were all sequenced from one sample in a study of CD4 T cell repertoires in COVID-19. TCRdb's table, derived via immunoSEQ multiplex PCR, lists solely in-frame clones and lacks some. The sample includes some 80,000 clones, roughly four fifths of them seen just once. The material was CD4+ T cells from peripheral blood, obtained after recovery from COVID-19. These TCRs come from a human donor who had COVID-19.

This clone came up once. The CDR3: CASTRDRVAEAFF. Written as DNA, the CDR3 is TGTGCCAGCACACGGGACAGGGTGGCTGAAGCTTTCTTT. The genes are TRBV6-5 and TRBJ1-1; 9 bases line up with TRBD1. The CDR3 spans 13 residues. Germline values: CDR1 MNHEY, CDR2 SVGAGI. V was pared by 7 bases and J by 6 bases, with 6 bases of the junction left unmatched.

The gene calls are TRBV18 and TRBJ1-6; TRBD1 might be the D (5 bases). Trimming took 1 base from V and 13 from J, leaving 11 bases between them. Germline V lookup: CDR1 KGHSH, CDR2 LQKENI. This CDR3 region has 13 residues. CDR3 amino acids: CASSPQGPLPLHF. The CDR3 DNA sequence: TGTGCCAGCTCACCACAGGGGCCCCTGCCCCTCCACTTT.

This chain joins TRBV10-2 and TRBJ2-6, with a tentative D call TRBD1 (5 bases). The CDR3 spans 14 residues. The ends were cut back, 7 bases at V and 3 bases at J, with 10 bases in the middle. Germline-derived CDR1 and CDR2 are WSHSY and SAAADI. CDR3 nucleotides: TGCGCCAGCAAGGACACGGGTGGGGCCAACGTCCTGACTTTC. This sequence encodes CASKDTGGANVLTF.

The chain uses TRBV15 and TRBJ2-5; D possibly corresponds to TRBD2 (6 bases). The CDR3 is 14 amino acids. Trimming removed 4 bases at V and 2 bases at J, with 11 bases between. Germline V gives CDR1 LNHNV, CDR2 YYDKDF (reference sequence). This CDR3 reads CATSTGTAQETQYF. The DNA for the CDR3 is TGTGCCACCAGCACCGGGACTGCACAAGAGACCCAGTACTTC. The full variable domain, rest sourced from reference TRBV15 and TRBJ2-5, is DAMVIQNPRYQVTQFGKPVTLSCSQTLNHNVMYWYQQKSSQAPKLLFHYYDKDFNNEADTPDNFQSRRPNTSFCFLDIRSPGLGDTAMYLCATSTGTAQETQYFGPGTRLLVL.

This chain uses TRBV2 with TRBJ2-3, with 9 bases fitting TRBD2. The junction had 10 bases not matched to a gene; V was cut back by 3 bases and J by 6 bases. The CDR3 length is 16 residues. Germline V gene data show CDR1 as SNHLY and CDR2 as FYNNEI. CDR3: CASSEDIAGARDTQYF. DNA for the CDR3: TGTGCCAGCAGTGAGGACATAGCGGGAGCGCGGGATACGCAGTATTTT. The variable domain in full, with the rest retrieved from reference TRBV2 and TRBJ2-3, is EPEVTQTPSHQVTQMGQEVILRCVPISNHLYFYWYRQILGQKVEFLVSFYNNEISEKSEIFDDQFSVERPDGSNFTLKIRSTKLEDSAMYFCASSEDIAGARDTQYFGPGTRLTVL.

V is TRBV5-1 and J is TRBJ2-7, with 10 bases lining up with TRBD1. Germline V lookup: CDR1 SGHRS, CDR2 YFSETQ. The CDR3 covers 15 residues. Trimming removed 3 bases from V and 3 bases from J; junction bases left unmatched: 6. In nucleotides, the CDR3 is TGCGCCAGCAGCTGGGGGACAGGGGCCGTCTACGAGCAGTACTTC. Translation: CASSWGTGAVYEQYF.

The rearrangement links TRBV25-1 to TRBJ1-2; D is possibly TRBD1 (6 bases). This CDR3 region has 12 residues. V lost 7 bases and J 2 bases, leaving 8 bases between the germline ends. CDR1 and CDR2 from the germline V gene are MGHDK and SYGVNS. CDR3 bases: TGTGCCAGCAAAGACAGGAACTATGGCTACACCTTC. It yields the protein CASKDRNYGYTF.

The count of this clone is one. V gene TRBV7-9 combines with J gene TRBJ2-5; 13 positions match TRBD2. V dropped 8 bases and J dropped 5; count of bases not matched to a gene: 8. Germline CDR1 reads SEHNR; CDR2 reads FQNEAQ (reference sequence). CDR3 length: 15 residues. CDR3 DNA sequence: TGTGCCAGCCTCGGGACTAGCGGGGTCCGGGAGACCCAGTACTTC. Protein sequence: CASLGTSGVRETQYF.

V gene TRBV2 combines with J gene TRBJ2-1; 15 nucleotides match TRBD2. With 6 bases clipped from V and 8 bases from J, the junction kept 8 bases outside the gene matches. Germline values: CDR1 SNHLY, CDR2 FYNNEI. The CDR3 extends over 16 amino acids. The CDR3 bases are TGTGCCAGCAGCCGGACTAGCGGGAGGGCCGGGGATGAGCAGTTCTTC. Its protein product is CASSRTSGRAGDEQFF.

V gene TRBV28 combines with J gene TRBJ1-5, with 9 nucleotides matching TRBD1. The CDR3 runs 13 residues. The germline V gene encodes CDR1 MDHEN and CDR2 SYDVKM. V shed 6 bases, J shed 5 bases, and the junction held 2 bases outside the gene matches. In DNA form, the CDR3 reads TGTGCCAGCAGGACAGGGGGGTATCAGCCCCAGCATTTT. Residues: CASRTGGYQPQHF.

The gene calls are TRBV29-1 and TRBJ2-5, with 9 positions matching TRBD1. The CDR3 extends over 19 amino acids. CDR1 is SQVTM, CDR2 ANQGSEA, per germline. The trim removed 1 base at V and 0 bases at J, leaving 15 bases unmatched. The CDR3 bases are TGCAGCGTTGAAGTGCTACCGGGACAGGGCCATAGCTACCAAGAGACCCAGTACTTC. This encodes CSVEVLPGQGHSYQETQYF.

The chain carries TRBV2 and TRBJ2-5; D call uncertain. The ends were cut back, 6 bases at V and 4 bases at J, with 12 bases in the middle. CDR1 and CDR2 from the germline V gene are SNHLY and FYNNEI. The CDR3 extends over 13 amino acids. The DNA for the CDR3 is TGTGCCAGCAGGAAGGCTAGGATAGAGACCCAGTACTTC. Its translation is CASRKARIETQYF.

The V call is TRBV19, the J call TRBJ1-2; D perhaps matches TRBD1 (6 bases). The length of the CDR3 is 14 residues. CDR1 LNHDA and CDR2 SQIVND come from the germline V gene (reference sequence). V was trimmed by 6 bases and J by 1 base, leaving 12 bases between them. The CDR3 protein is CASRTTGLNYGYTF. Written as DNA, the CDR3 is TGTGCCAGTAGAACCACAGGGCTTAACTATGGCTACACCTTC.

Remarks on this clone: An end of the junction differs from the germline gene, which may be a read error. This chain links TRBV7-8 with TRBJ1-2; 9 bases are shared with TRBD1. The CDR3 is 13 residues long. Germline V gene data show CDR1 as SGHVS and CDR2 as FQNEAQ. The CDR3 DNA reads TGTGCCAGCGGGGGACAGGGTAACAATGGCTACACCTTC. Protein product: CASGGQGNNGYTF.

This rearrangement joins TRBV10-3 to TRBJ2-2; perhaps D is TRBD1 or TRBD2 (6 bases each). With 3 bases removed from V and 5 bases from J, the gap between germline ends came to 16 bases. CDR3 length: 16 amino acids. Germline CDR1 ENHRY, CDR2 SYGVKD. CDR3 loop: CAISDLRGRRTGELFF. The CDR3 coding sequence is TGTGCCATCAGTGATCTCCGGGGGCGAAGGACCGGGGAGCTGTTTTTT.

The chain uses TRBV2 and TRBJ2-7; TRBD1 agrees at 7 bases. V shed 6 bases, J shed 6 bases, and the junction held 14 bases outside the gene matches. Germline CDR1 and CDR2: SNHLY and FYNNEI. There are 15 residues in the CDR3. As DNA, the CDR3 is TGTGCCAGCAGCGACCGCCTGGGACAGCCGGTCGAGCAGTACTTC. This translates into CASSDRLGQPVEQYF.

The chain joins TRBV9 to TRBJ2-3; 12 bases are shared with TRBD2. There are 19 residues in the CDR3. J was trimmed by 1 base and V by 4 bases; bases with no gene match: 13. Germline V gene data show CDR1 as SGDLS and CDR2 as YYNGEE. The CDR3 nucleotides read TGTGCCAGCAGCCGCGGGACTAGCGGGTGGGGAGTCGGCACAGATACGCAGTATTTT. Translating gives CASSRGTSGWGVGTDTQYF. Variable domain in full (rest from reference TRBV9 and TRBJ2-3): DSGVTQTPKHLITATGQRVTLRCSPRSGDLSVYWYQQSLDQGLQFLIQYYNGEERAKGNILERFSAQQFPDLHSELNLSSLELGDSALYFCASSRGTSGWGVGTDTQYFGPGTRLTVL.

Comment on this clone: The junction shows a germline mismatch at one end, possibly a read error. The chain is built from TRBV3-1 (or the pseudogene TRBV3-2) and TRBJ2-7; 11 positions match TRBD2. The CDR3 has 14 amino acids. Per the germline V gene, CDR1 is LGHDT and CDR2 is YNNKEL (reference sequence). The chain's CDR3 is CASSQASGTSGLRF. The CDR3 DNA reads TGTGCCAGCAGCCAAGCTTCTGGGACTAGCGGTTTGCGCTTC.

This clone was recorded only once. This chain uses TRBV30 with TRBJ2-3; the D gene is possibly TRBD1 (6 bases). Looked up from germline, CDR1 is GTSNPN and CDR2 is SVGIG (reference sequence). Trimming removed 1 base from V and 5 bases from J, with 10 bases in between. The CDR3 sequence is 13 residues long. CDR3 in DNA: TGTGCCTGGAGTGCAGGGGTCAGAGATACGCAGTATTTT. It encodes CAWSAGVRDTQYF.

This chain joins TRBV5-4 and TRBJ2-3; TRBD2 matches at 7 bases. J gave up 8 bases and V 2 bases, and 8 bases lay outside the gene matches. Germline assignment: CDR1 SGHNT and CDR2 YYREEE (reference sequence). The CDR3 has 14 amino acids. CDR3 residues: CASSFREARGTQYF. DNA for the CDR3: TGTGCCAGCAGCTTCCGGGAGGCCCGGGGTACGCAGTATTTT.

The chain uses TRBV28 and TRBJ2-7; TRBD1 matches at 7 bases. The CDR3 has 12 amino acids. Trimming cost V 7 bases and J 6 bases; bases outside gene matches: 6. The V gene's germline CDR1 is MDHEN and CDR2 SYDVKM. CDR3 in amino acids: CASTLGTAEQYF. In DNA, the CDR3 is TGTGCCAGCACTCTAGGGACAGCCGAGCAGTACTTC. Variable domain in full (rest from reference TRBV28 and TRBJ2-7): DVKVTQSSRYLVKRTGEKVFLECVQDMDHENMFWYRQDPGLGLRLIYFSYDVKMKEKGDIPEGYSVSREKKERFSLILESASTNQTSMYLCASTLGTAEQYFGPGTRLTVT.

CDR3 DNA sequence: TGTGCCAGTAGTACCCTGTACAATGAGCAGTTCTTC. It is translated as CASSTLYNEQFF. V usage is TRBV19 and J usage is TRBJ2-1; no firm D call. Trimming took 4 bases from V and 4 from J, leaving 5 bases between them. Germline V gives CDR1 LNHDA, CDR2 SQIVND (reference sequence). The length of the CDR3 is 12 residues.

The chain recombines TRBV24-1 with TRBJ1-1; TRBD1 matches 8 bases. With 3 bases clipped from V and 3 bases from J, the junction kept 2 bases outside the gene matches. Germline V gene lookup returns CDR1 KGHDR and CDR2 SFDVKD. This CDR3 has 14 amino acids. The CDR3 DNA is TGTGCCACCAGTGATAGGGGACAGGACACTGAAGCTTTCTTT. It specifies CATSDRGQDTEAFF.

The CDR3 sequence is CASSLFPRQGVYEQYF. The CDR3 nucleotides are TGTGCCAGCAGTTTATTCCCCCGCCAGGGAGTCTACGAGCAGTACTTC. The V call is TRBV27, the J call TRBJ2-7; D might be TRBD1 or TRBD2, each matching 5 bases. The CDR3 covers 16 residues. Germline CDR1 and CDR2: MNHEY and SMNVEV (reference sequence). Deletions cut 1 base from V and 3 bases from J, with 16 bases between.